This paragraph covers one TCR beta chain sequence. Its antigen has not been determined. Base-call qualities are not available, and no considerably larger clone is one nucleotide away. The germline V gene (reference sequence) supplies CDR1 LNHDA and CDR2 SQIVND. The CDR3 measures 14 amino acids from cysteine to phenylalanine. Just the 42-base CDR3 DNA is kept, in frame starting at base 1. V is cut by 3 bases and J by 4 bases, and the space between the germline ends is 12 bases. The sample is drawn from a study of OX40 agonist ivuxolimab in advanced cancers. In the study overall: Ivuxolimab was a fully human IgG2 agonistic monoclonal antibody targeting the costimulatory receptor OX40 (CD134). Intravenous ivuxolimab was administered to patients every 2 weeks at six dose levels: 0.01, 0.1, 0.3, 1.5, 3 and 10 mg/kg. Among the 52 dose-escalation patients, around 20 had hepatocellular carcinoma, 15 or so melanoma, 9 renal cell carcinoma and 9 head and neck cancer. A male proportion of roughly 85% and a mean age of about 60 years, ranging from 23 to 79, were recorded for the dose-escalation cohort. Prior anti-PD-1, anti-PD-L1 or anti-CTLA-4 therapy was permitted, and about two fifths of dose-escalation patients had received checkpoint inhibitors. Partial responses were achieved by three dose-escalation patients, of whom one had hepatocellular carcinoma and two had cutaneous melanoma. Peripheral TCRbeta sequencing was intended to test whether TCR sequence diversity was altered and clonal T-cell expansion was caused by ivuxolimab. The paper covers the monotherapy dose-escalation part of the phase I ivuxolimab trial, which included N ≈ 52 patients. Overall study outcomes, separate from this receptor: In the 0.1-3.0 mg/kg groups, partial responders were among the patients with the lowest normalized peripheral clonal expansion, particularly in CD8+ T cells. Clonal expansion of both CD4+ and CD8+ blood T cells was observed from baseline to week 6 at doses 0.1 to 3.0 mg/kg. On average, CD8+ T cells showed more expanded clones than CD4+ T cells after ivuxolimab. Antigen specificity was not determined for the clonally expanded peripheral T cells. Low levels of normalized T-cell clonal expansion were also seen in some nonresponding patients.

Patients with autoimmune disease history or receiving systemic immunosuppression were excluded from the trial. In every dose cohort, peripheral blood was drawn for TCR sequencing at baseline, cycle 4 day 1, and cycle 7 day 1. Samples came from an open-label, multicenter, first-in-human phase I dose-escalation trial of ivuxolimab. Adults with locally advanced or metastatic head and neck squamous cell, hepatocellular, melanoma or renal cell carcinoma were enrolled in the trial. Before TCR sequencing, CD4+ and CD8+ T cells were separately sorted from peripheral blood. For sequencing of the TCRbeta CDR3 region, genomic DNA was extracted from the sorted cells. The immunoSEQ Assay was used for sequencing of TCRbeta CDR3 regions. TCRdb stores this immuneACCESS table with in-frame sequences only. Part of the clones is absent; in the studies checked, under half of the shortfall reflects unresolved V genes, and no reason is known for the rest. This sample gives roughly 76,000 clones in total; around 86% of them show up just once. The top ten hold 8% of the sample.

Here the chain combines TRBV19 and TRBJ1-2, with no reliable assignment of the D segment. The input for sequencing was CD4+ or CD8+ T cells sorted from blood, taken in a trial of the OX40 agonist ivuxolimab. This TCR was sampled from an adult with an advanced solid tumor such as melanoma, head and neck, liver or kidney cancer. The encoded CDR3 is CASSMRANPYGYTF. The bases are TGTGCCAGTAGTATGAGGGCAAATCCCTATGGCTACACCTTC.